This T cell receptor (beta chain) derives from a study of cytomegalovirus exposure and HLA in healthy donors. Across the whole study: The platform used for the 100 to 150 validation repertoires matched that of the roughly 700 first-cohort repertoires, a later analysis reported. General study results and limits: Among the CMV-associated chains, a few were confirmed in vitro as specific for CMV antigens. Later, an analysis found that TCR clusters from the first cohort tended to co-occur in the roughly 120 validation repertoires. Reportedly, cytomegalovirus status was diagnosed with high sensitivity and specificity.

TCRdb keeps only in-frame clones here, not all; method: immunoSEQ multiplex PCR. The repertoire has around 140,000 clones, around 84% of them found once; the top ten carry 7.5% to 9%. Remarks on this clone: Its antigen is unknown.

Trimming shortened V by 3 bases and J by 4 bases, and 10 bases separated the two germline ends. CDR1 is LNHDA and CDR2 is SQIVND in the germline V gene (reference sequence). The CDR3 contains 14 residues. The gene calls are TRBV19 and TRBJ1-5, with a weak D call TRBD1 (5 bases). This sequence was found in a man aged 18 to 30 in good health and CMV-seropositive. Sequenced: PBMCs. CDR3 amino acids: CASSISPGNQPQHF. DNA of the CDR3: TGTGCCAGTAGTATCAGTCCAGGGAATCAGCCCCAGCATTTT.